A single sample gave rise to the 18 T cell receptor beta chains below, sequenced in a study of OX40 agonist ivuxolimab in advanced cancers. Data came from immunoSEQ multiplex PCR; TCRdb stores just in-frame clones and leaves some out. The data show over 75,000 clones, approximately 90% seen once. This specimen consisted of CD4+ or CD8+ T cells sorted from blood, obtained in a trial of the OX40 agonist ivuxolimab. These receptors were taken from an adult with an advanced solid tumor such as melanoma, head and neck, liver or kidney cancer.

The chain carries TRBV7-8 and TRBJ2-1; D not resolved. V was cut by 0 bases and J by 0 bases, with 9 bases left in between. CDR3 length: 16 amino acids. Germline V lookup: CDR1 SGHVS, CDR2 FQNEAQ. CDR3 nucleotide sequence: TGTGCCAGCAGCTTAGCCGGCGAGAGCTCCTACAATGAGCAGTTCTTC. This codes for CASSLAGESSYNEQFF.

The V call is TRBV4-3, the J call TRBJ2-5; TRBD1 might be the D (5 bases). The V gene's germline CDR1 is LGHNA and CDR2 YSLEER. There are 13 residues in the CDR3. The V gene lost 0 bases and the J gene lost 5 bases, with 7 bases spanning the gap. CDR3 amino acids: CASSQDWGETQYF. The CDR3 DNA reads TGCGCCAGCAGCCAAGATTGGGGCGAGACCCAGTACTTC.

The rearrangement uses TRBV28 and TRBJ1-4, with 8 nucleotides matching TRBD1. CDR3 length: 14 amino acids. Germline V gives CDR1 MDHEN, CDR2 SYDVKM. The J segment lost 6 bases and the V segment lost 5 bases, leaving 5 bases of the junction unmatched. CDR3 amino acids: CASSERGQDEKLFF. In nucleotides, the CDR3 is TGTGCCAGCAGTGAGCGGGGACAGGATGAAAAACTGTTTTTT. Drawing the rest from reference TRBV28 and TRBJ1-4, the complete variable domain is DVKVTQSSRYLVKRTGEKVFLECVQDMDHENMFWYRQDPGLGLRLIYFSYDVKMKEKGDIPEGYSVSREKKERFSLILESASTNQTSMYLCASSERGQDEKLFFGSGTQLSVL.

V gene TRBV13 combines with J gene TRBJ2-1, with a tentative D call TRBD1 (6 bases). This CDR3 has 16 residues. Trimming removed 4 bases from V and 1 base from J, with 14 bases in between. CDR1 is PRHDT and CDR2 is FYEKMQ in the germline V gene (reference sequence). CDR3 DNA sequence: TGTGCCAGCAGCTCGACAGGCCGAGGGTCCTACAATGAGCAGTTCTTC. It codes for CASSSTGRGSYNEQFF.

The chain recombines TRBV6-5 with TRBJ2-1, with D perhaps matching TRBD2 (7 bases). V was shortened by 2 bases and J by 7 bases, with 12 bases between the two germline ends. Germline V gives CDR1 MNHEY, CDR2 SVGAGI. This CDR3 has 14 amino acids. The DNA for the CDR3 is TGTGCCAGCAGTTACGCTCGGGGGGCTAATGAGCAGTTCTTC. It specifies CASSYARGANEQFF.

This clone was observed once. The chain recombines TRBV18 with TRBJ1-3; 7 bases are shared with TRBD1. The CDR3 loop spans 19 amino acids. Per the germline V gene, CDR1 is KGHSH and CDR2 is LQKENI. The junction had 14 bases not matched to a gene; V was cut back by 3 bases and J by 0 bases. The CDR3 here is CASSPIPGTAYFSGNTIYF. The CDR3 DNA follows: TGTGCCAGCTCACCGATTCCCGGGACAGCGTATTTCTCTGGAAACACCATATATTTT.

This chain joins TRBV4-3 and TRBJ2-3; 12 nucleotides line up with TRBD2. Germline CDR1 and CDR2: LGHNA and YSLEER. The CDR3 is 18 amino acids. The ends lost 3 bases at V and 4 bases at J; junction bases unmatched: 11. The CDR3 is CASSQVPGLAGGSDTQYF. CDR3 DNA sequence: TGCGCCAGCAGCCAGGTACCTGGCCTAGCGGGGGGGTCAGATACGCAGTATTTT.

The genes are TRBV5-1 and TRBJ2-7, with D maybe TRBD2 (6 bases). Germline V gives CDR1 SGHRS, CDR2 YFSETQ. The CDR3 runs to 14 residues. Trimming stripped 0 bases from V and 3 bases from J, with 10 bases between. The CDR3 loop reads CASSLVVGSYEQYF. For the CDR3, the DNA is TGCGCCAGCAGCTTGGTCGTCGGGAGCTACGAGCAGTACTTC.

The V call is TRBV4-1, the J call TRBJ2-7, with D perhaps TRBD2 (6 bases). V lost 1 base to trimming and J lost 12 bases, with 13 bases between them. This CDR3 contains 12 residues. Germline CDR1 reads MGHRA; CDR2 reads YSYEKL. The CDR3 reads CASSQAGGDGYF. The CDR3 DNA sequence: TGCGCCAGCAGCCAAGCCGGGGGAGATGGGTACTTC.

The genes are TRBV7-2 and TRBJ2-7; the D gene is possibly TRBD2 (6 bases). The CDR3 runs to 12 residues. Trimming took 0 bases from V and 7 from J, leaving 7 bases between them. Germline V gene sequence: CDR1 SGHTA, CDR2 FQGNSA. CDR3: CASSLAGGEQYF. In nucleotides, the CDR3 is TGTGCCAGCAGCTTAGCGGGAGGAGAGCAGTACTTC.

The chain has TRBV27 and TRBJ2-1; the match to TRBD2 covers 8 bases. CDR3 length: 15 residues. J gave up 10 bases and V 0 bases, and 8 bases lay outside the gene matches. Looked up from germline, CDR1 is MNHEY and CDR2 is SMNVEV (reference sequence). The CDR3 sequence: CASSLSIAGGGEQFF. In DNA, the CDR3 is TGTGCCAGCAGTTTATCGATTGCGGGGGGTGGGGAGCAGTTCTTC.

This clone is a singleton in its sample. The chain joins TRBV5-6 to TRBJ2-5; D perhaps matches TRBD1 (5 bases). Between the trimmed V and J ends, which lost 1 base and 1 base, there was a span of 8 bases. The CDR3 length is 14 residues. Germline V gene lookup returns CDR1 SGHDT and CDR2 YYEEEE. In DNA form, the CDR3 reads TGTGCCAGCAGCTTGAAGGGGTTCCAAGAGACCCAGTACTTC. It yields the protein CASSLKGFQETQYF.

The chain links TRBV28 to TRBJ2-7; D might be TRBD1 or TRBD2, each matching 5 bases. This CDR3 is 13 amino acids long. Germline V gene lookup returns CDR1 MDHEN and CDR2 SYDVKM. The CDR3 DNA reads TGTGCTACGGGACGGCAACCGACCTACGAGCAGTACTTC. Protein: CATGRQPTYEQYF.

CDR3 residues: CASSPPDREREKLFF. The CDR3 DNA reads as TGTGCCAGCTCACCACCGGACAGGGAAAGAGAAAAACTGTTTTTT. V usage is TRBV18 and J usage is TRBJ1-4, with 8 bases fitting TRBD1. With V trimmed by 0 bases and J by 8 bases, 5 bases remained unmatched. The CDR3 extends over 15 amino acids. The V gene's germline CDR1 is KGHSH and CDR2 LQKENI.

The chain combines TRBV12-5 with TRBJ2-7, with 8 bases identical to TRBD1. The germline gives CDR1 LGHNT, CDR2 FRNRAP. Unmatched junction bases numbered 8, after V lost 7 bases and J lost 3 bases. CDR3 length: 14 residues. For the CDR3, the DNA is TGTGCTAGTGCCCCTCCGGACAGGGACTACGAGCAGTACTTC. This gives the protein CASAPPDRDYEQYF.

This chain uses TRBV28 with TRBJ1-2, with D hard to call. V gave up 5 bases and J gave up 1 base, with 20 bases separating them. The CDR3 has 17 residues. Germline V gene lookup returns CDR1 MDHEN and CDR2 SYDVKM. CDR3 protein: CASSTPRRRAYNYGYTF. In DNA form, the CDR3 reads TGTGCCAGCAGTACCCCCCGGAGGCGGGCTTATAACTATGGCTACACCTTC.

CDR3 protein: CASSGGTGVETQYF. In nucleotides, the CDR3 is TGTGCCAGCAGCGGCGGGACAGGGGTAGAGACCCAGTACTTC. This chain connects TRBV11-1 to TRBJ2-5, with 10 bases matching TRBD1. Germline V gene sequence: CDR1 SGHAT, CDR2 FQDESV (reference sequence). The V and J ends lost 5 bases and 4 bases, in that order; junction bases with no gene match: 4. CDR3 size: 14 residues.

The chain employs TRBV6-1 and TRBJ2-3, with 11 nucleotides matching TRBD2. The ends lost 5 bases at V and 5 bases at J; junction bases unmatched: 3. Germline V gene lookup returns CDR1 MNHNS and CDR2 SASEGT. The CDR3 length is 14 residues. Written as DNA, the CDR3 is TGTGCCAGCAGTACTAGCGGGAGCGTAGATACGCAGTATTTT. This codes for CASSTSGSVDTQYF.